The 28 T cell receptor beta chains listed next were all sequenced from one sample in a study of OX40 agonist ivuxolimab in advanced cancers. TCRdb keeps only in-frame clones here, not all; method: immunoSEQ multiplex PCR. The data show around 80,000 clones, around 86% seen once. Specimen: CD4+ or CD8+ T cells sorted from blood, collected in a trial of the OX40 agonist ivuxolimab. The receptors were sampled from an adult with an advanced solid tumor such as melanoma, head and neck, liver or kidney cancer.

This clone was observed a single time. The genes are TRBV27 and TRBJ2-7, with a weak D call TRBD2 (5 bases). CDR1 is MNHEY, CDR2 SMNVEV, per germline (reference sequence). Trimming removed 5 bases at V and 1 base at J, with 15 bases between. The CDR3 is 15 amino acids. CDR3 sequence (DNA): TGTGCCAGCAGTCTACGGGGTTATGGTTCCTACGAGCAGTACTTC. Translation gives CASSLRGYGSYEQYF.

The chain uses TRBV2 and TRBJ2-2, with a possible D match to TRBD2 (5 bases). V gave up 8 bases and J gave up 2 bases, with 12 bases separating them. The CDR3 is made up of 14 amino acids. CDR1 is SNHLY, CDR2 FYNNEI, per germline. Here the CDR3 DNA reads TGTGCCAGCCTTCCGGACTTCAACACCGGGGAGCTGTTTTTT. Its translation: CASLPDFNTGELFF.

The chain couples TRBV20-1 to TRBJ2-1; D gene ambiguous. The CDR3 has 10 amino acids. V lost 5 bases and J lost 7, with 6 bases in between. The germline CDR1 and CDR2 sequences are DFQATT and SNEGSKA (reference sequence). The CDR3 spells CSAVGNEQFF. The DNA of the CDR3 is TGCAGTGCTGTGGGAAATGAGCAGTTCTTC.

This chain uses TRBV11-2 with TRBJ2-3; tentative D call: TRBD1 (6 bases). Looked up from germline, CDR1 is SGHAT and CDR2 is FQNNGV. V shed 4 bases and J shed 3 bases, with 14 bases lying between them. This CDR3 contains 15 residues. The CDR3 region is CASSSQGGRTDTQYF. As DNA, the CDR3 is TGTGCCAGCAGCTCCCAAGGGGGAAGAACAGATACGCAGTATTTT.

This chain links TRBV7-3 with TRBJ2-6; D gene uncertain. The CDR3 extends over 15 amino acids. V lost 2 bases to trimming and J lost 0 bases, with 5 bases between them. Germline lookup yields CDR1 SGHTA and CDR2 FQGTGA. The DNA for the CDR3 is TGTGCCAGCAGCTTACAGCCCTCTGGGGCCAACGTCCTGACTTTC. It encodes CASSLQPSGANVLTF.

This sequence joins TRBV7-2 and TRBJ2-5; tentative D call: TRBD2 (5 bases). The CDR3 length is 14 residues. CDR1 and CDR2 from the germline V gene are SGHTA and FQGNSA. V lost 3 bases and J 5 bases, leaving 13 bases between the germline ends. CDR3 sequence (DNA): TGTGCCAGCAGCTTTGTATTAGCGACGGAGACCCAGTACTTC. This sequence encodes CASSFVLATETQYF.

The chain employs TRBV9 and TRBJ2-1; no definite D call. Germline assignment: CDR1 SGDLS and CDR2 YYNGEE. This CDR3 is 15 amino acids long. V was pared by 3 bases and J by 0 bases, with 10 bases between. The CDR3 DNA reads as TGTGCCAGCAGCGCCCATTCTAGCTCCTACAATGAGCAGTTCTTC. Protein sequence: CASSAHSSSYNEQFF.

The chain carries TRBV12-5 and TRBJ1-1; D gene uncertain. Trimming took 1 base from V and 4 from J, leaving 13 bases between them. The V gene's germline CDR1 is LGHNT and CDR2 FRNRAP. This CDR3 is 15 amino acids long. The CDR3 loop reads CASGLAPDGATEAFF. CDR3 DNA: TGTGCTAGTGGTTTGGCTCCGGACGGAGCCACTGAAGCTTTCTTT.

This clone occurred a few times. The chain employs TRBV4-3 and TRBJ1-2; D is unresolved. V lost 8 bases and J lost 8, with 24 bases in between. The length of the CDR3 is 15 residues. Per germline, CDR1 LGHNA and CDR2 YSLEER. CDR3 protein: CASGEGRVSGGGYTF. For the CDR3, the DNA is TGCGCCAGCGGCGAGGGTAGGGTCAGTGGCGGGGGCTACACCTTC.

The chain employs TRBV7-2 and TRBJ1-2, with 8 bases aligning to TRBD1. Germline trimming cut 4 bases from V and 7 bases from J; bases unmatched to any gene: 5. The CDR3 is 13 residues long. Germline V gene sequence: CDR1 SGHTA, CDR2 FQGNSA. The CDR3 sequence: CASSSTGAVGYTF. The CDR3 nucleotides read TGTGCCAGCAGCTCGACAGGGGCGGTTGGCTACACCTTC.

This clone appeared a single time. This sequence joins TRBV6-5 and TRBJ2-5, with TRBD2 matching 9 bases. The CDR3 has 14 amino acids. The germline gives CDR1 MNHEY, CDR2 SVGAGI. The V segment lost 2 bases and the J segment 6 bases; nucleotides outside the gene matches: 4. The CDR3 here is CASSYLAGGKTQYF. The CDR3 nucleotides read TGTGCCAGCAGTTACCTGGCGGGAGGGAAGACCCAGTACTTC.

The rearrangement uses TRBV15 and TRBJ2-7; D remains ambiguous. Trimming took off 0 bases at V and 0 bases at J, with 6 bases between the two ends. CDR1 is LNHNV, CDR2 YYDKDF, per germline (reference sequence). This CDR3 region has 14 residues. CDR3 in amino acids: CATSREGRSYEQYF. DNA for the CDR3: TGTGCCACCAGCAGAGAGGGTCGCTCCTACGAGCAGTACTTC.

The chain employs TRBV6-5 and TRBJ1-2; D not certain. Germline CDR1 MNHEY, CDR2 SVGAGI. The CDR3 totals 13 residues. Trimming cost V 5 bases and J 4 bases, with 11 bases left between them. CDR3 loop: CASSEDGIYGYTF. As DNA, the CDR3 is TGTGCCAGCAGTGAGGACGGTATCTATGGCTACACCTTC.

V usage is TRBV5-1 and J usage is TRBJ1-1, with 8 bases identical to TRBD1. This CDR3 has 16 residues. Germline V gene sequence: CDR1 SGHRS, CDR2 YFSETQ. J was trimmed by 6 bases and V by 0 bases; bases with no gene match: 10. The CDR3 here is CASSLAQGAPGAEAFF. The CDR3 nucleotides read TGCGCCAGCAGCTTGGCGCAGGGGGCCCCGGGGGCTGAAGCTTTCTTT.

The chain uses TRBV14 and TRBJ2-1; 8 nucleotides align to TRBD2. The CDR3 length is 16 residues. CDR1 and CDR2 (germline): SGHDN, FVKESK. The V and J ends lost 4 bases and 3 bases, in that order; junction bases with no gene match: 8. The CDR3 region is CASSPRKSGSYNEQFF. The CDR3 DNA sequence: TGTGCCAGCAGCCCAAGGAAGAGCGGGAGCTACAATGAGCAGTTCTTC.

J is TRBJ2-3 and V is TRBV4-3, with 10 bases aligning to TRBD2. This CDR3 contains 18 residues. V was pared by 0 bases and J by 5 bases, with 11 bases of the junction left unmatched. Per the germline V gene, CDR1 is LGHNA and CDR2 is YSLEER. The DNA of the CDR3 is TGCGCCAGCAGCCAAGAGATGAGAGTAGCGGGAGGTCAAGATACGCAGTATTTT. Translating gives CASSQEMRVAGGQDTQYF.

The chain carries TRBV2 and TRBJ2-7, with D unresolved. The CDR3 covers 13 residues. CDR1 is SNHLY, CDR2 FYNNEI, per germline. The V gene lost 3 bases and the J gene lost 2 bases, with 8 bases spanning the gap. The CDR3 region is CASSDRLAYEQYF. CDR3 in DNA: TGTGCCAGCAGTGACAGGTTAGCCTACGAGCAGTACTTC.

The V gene is TRBV10-3, the J gene TRBJ1-5, with TRBD1 matching over 7 bases. Trimming removed 6 bases from V and 3 bases from J; junction bases left unmatched: 2. The CDR3 runs 13 residues. Germline lookup yields CDR1 ENHRY and CDR2 SYGVKD. The CDR3 coding sequence is TGTGCCATCAGACAGGGGTCCAATCAGCCCCAGCATTTT. Protein product: CAIRQGSNQPQHF.

The genes are TRBV20-1 and TRBJ1-2; D ambiguous. The germline gives CDR1 DFQATT, CDR2 SNEGSKA (reference sequence). The V and J ends lost 2 bases and 2 bases respectively, with 3 bases between them. There are 11 residues in the CDR3. CDR3 loop: CSARRNYGYTF. The CDR3 bases are TGCAGTGCTAGACGGAACTATGGCTACACCTTC.

This chain connects TRBV6-4 to TRBJ1-2, with D perhaps matching TRBD1 (6 bases). The CDR3 contains 16 residues. The V and J ends lost 5 bases and 0 bases respectively, with 16 bases between them. The germline V gene encodes CDR1 MRHNA and CDR2 SNTAGT. The CDR3 reads CASSPKGDGSNYGYTF. DNA of the CDR3: TGTGCCAGCAGTCCAAAGGGGGACGGATCTAACTATGGCTACACCTTC.

The CDR3 region has the DNA TGTGCCAGCAGCCCCGGACTAGCGGGAGCGGGCAATGAGCAGTTCTTC. Amino acids: CASSPGLAGAGNEQFF. The chain carries TRBV5-4 and TRBJ2-1; TRBD2 agrees at 13 bases. Germline V gene sequence: CDR1 SGHNT, CDR2 YYREEE (reference sequence). Losses at the gene ends were 4 bases for V and 6 bases for J; bases not matched to a gene: 7. The CDR3 sequence is 16 residues long. Combining the CDR3 with reference TRBV5-4 and TRBJ2-1 gives the whole variable domain ETGVTQSPTHLIKTRGQQVTLRCSSQSGHNTVSWYQQALGQGPQFIFQYYREEENGRGNFPPRFSGLQFPNYSSELNVNALELDDSALYLCASSPGLAGAGNEQFFGPGTRLTVL.

The J gene is TRBJ1-1, the V gene TRBV27, with TRBD1 matching over 8 bases. The CDR3 has 17 amino acids. V shed 5 bases, J shed 3 bases, and the junction held 14 bases outside the gene matches. Germline CDR1 reads MNHEY; CDR2 reads SMNVEV (reference sequence). The CDR3 region is CASSQDRAPLQHTEAFF. The CDR3 DNA sequence: TGTGCCAGCAGTCAGGACAGGGCGCCCTTGCAGCACACTGAAGCTTTCTTT.

This CDR3 reads CASSLEQGVNTEAFF. The CDR3 DNA reads as TGTGCCAGCAGCTTGGAACAGGGCGTGAACACTGAAGCTTTCTTT. The chain couples TRBV2 to TRBJ1-1; perhaps TRBD1 as D (6 bases). There are 15 residues in the CDR3. V lost 6 bases and J 0 bases, leaving 14 bases between the germline ends. In germline, CDR1 is SNHLY, CDR2 FYNNEI.

This clone was seen a few times. The rearrangement uses TRBV5-6 and TRBJ2-7; 11 bases are a match to TRBD2. The J segment lost 2 bases and the V segment lost 2 bases, leaving 15 bases of the junction unmatched. Per germline, CDR1 SGHDT and CDR2 YYEEEE. CDR3 length: 19 residues. CDR3 DNA: TGTGCCAGCAGCTTCTTACCGGGACTAGCGGATCGCAACGCCTACGAGCAGTACTTC. Translating it yields CASSFLPGLADRNAYEQYF.

The chain couples TRBV6-6 to TRBJ1-5; D unresolved. Germline loops: CDR1 MNHNY, CDR2 SVGAGI (reference sequence). Trimming pared 9 bases from V and 5 bases from J, leaving 17 bases between. The CDR3 sequence is 14 residues long. CDR3 in amino acids: CASQKRALDQPQHF. The CDR3 nucleotides read TGTGCCAGTCAAAAGAGGGCCCTAGATCAGCCCCAGCATTTT.

V gene TRBV5-5 combines with J gene TRBJ1-3, with D possibly matching TRBD1 (6 bases). Germline V CDR1 and CDR2: SGHKS, YYEKEE (reference sequence). The length of the CDR3 is 15 residues. V was trimmed by 4 bases and J by 1 base, leaving 12 bases between them. The CDR3 spells CASSNVGGSGNTIYF. CDR3 coding DNA: TGTGCCAGCAGCAACGTAGGGGGTTCTGGAAACACCATATATTTT.

The rearrangement uses TRBV19 and TRBJ1-1, with D unclear. V was shortened by 10 bases and J by 0 bases, with 12 bases between the two germline ends. Germline V gene sequence: CDR1 LNHDA, CDR2 SQIVND (reference sequence). The length of the CDR3 is 13 residues. In DNA, the CDR3 is TGTGCCACTAAGGATCGGGTGAACACTGAAGCTTTCTTT. Translating gives CATKDRVNTEAFF.

The chain joins TRBV9 to TRBJ1-2, with no clear D. This CDR3 contains 13 residues. Germline-derived CDR1 and CDR2 are SGDLS and YYNGEE. Trimming took 2 bases from V and 2 from J, leaving 7 bases between them. CDR3 nucleotide sequence: TGTGCCAGCAGCGTCCGACCGAACTATGGCTACACCTTC. This translates into CASSVRPNYGYTF.